Described below is a single T cell receptor beta chain sequence and its context. Its antigen is not yet known. The data stem from a study of cytomegalovirus exposure and HLA in healthy donors (dated by TCRdb to between 2016 and 2019). Study-level background: An earlier analysis of some 600 of the donors reported 276 Gb of sequence data and 95 million to 120 million unique TCR beta sequences obtained from about 179 million T cells. In the later analysis, no new phenotypic data were used to find candidate immune exposures; instead, reliance was placed on TCR beta sequences and their occurrence across donors. The number of typed donors differed by locus: about 629-640 for A, B, C, DRB1 and DQB1; 500 to 550 for DQA1; 600 to 610 for DPA1; and some 470 for DPB1. Four or five DR-DQ haplotypes were handled as single units for association and clustering because linkage in the cohort was strong. A later genetic analysis took genome-wide SNP genotypes for about 55% of the 666 donors and used that subset as a discovery cohort. The study combined high-throughput TCR immunosequencing, statistical association of individual TCRs with disease status, and machine learning to predict cytomegalovirus infection status. Of the roughly 400 genotyped donors, over 65% fell in the genetic ancestry cluster associated with self-reported Caucasian donors. A later analysis re-examined previously published TCR beta repertoires from about 700 donors and added high-resolution HLA genotyping to investigate patterns of TCR occurrence. Every discovery cohort repertoire had been produced on one sequencing platform. HLA typing included class I and class II loci at four-digit resolution. On average, approximately 250,000 unique TCR beta nucleotide sequences were sequenced per donor among some 430 genotyped donors of the cohort, with roughly a sixth of those sequences being non-productive. The study aimed to test whether cataloging public T cell receptors could reveal signatures of past pathogen exposure. Besides the first cohort of approximately 710 subjects, a separate validation cohort made up of 120 or so different subjects was used. An earlier analysis of around 580 of the donors used high-throughput TCR beta sequencing to judge whether each TCR beta V gene segment behaved as functional or pseudogenic. The study used immunosequencing to profile the T cell repertoires of approximately 630 subjects and linked those repertoires to cytomegalovirus serostatus. Alongside the repertoire data, information on donor age, sex, ethnicity and CMV serostatus was compiled. Approximately 330 gigabases of sequencing data and around 88 million unique TCR sequences made up an early release that covered nearly 650 HLA-typed donors. Here is what the overall study found, with its caveats: Because counts were too low, roughly 16 rarely observed V segments, including chromosome 9 orphons, were left out of the earlier analysis of 587 of the donors. Sequencing depth was assumed to be roughly uniform across donors in the presence/absence analyses, though that assumption may not hold. A later analysis found that HLA-associated TCR beta chains were more clonally expanded and had lower generation probabilities than equally common non-associated chains. Most CMV-associated TCR beta chains appeared to be HLA-restricted in a later analysis, and the HLA associations seemed to be driven largely by CMV exposure. In an earlier analysis of several hundred of the donors, most TCR beta V segments were observed in productive rearrangements about 87% or about 30% of the time, broadly matching IMGT annotations. It was suggested by the authors that the approach could potentially be generalized to other disease states and immunological phenotypes. The cohort was sequenced for TCR beta chains only, and without alpha or paired-chain data the features that could be detected were limited. A later genetic analysis associated a missense DCLRE1C variant with V-gene and J-gene trimming of TCR beta chains, and an independent cohort replicated the association. A later genetic analysis reported fewer N-insertions in productive TCRs among donors in an Asian-associated ancestry cluster than the roughly 650-donor mean. Linkage disequilibrium might explain the correlated functional status among segregating V segments, but an unknown experimental factor could not be excluded. A later analysis found that TCR association rates varied across HLA loci, with DRB1 alleles showing the most associated TCRs and HLA-C alleles the fewest. A cluster of highly shared sequence variants was judged likely to be a technical artifact of the sequencing pipeline. In vitro tests confirmed that a few of the cytomegalovirus-associated TCR beta chains recognize cytomegalovirus antigens. Immune exposure information for the cohort was limited to CMV serostatus. In a later analysis, 15,000 to 20,000 TCR beta sequences were associated with specific HLA alleles at a false discovery rate of 0.05. Because HLA typing was unavailable for some donors at each locus, only the typed subset was used in association tests. A later analysis reported that several top co-occurrence clusters appeared linked to parvovirus B19, influenza, CMV and Epstein-Barr virus. Most TCR sequences were seen in very few donors, while some public TCRs were found in many individuals. The study listed approximately 160 TCR beta chains as associated with cytomegalovirus. The classifier was reported to diagnose cytomegalovirus status with high specificity and sensitivity in both the original cohort and the validation cohort. The 87-base-pair reads could not distinguish some IMGT-functional V segments, including TRBV6-2 and TRBV6-3, so those segments were excluded. A further reported finding was that TCR beta sequences accurately predicted the HLA-A and HLA-B alleles for most subjects in the first cohort. Assigning TCR associations to individual alleles was difficult when HLA alleles, especially DR and DQ, strongly co-occurred.

The cohort consisted of 650 to 850 healthy bone marrow donors. At the time of sampling, every cohort member was nominally healthy, though immune exposures that went unrecorded were likely present. The donor was CMV seronegative and belonged to the group of approximately 320 seronegative cohort members. Every donor gave a peripheral blood sample, and the peripheral blood mononuclear cells from that sample were used for TCR beta sequencing. Genomic DNA was extracted from the blood cell samples with the Qiagen DNeasy Blood Extraction Kit. V and J are truncated by 2 bases and 0 bases respectively, leaving an intervening sequence of 7 bases. Taken from the germline V gene (reference sequence), the CDR1 and CDR2 loops are MNHNY and SVGAGI. Taken from cysteine to phenylalanine, the CDR3 has 15 residues. Only the CDR3 DNA stays, 45 bases, in frame from base 1. Library creation used the immunoSEQ multiplex PCR assay. The multiplex PCR relied on a mix of 60 forward primers for TCR Vbeta segments and 13 reverse primers for TCR Jbeta segments. Amplification of the CDR3 region of rearranged TCR beta genes was performed with a multiplex PCR assay on genomic DNA. Amplified TCR beta libraries were sequenced as 87-base-pair reads on the Illumina HiSeq System. In the original analysis: A later analysis tallied approximately 87 million unique TCR beta chains across the roughly 610 repertoires, and some 12 million of those chains were shared by two or more donors. To remove PCR and sequencing errors, raw reads were error-corrected and collapsed into unique sequences using a nearest-neighbor algorithm that merged closely related sequences. V, D and J gene segments were assigned by aligning CDR3 sequences to IMGT reference sequences. For a sequence to be retained, at least a six-nucleotide match to both a V gene segment and a J gene segment was required. A rearrangement was called productive if the CDR3 had no stop codons and remained in frame with V and J, and every other rearrangement was called non-productive. Following IMGT convention, CDR3 was defined as the stretch from the second conserved V-encoded cysteine to the conserved J-encoded phenylalanine. In an earlier analysis of roughly 580 of the donors, sequences lacking an unambiguous match to a single V gene segment were excluded. In an earlier analysis of about 590 of the donors, a V segment was called functional when productive rearrangements were above 56.7%, and segregating when the standard deviation between donors exceeded 5%. To diagnose cytomegalovirus status from the catalog of TCR beta chain sequences, a statistical classification framework was built. In a later analysis, V and J genes were assigned by comparing TCR nucleotide sequences against IMGT/GENE-DB human TR gene sequences. In a later analysis, CDR3 sequences and most-parsimonious VDJ recombination scenarios were assigned using the TCRdist pipeline. A later analysis defined each TCR beta chain by its CDR3 amino acid sequence plus V-gene family, and excluded reads lacking a unique V-gene family. A later analysis removed 550 to 700 highly shared, low-generation-probability nucleotide sequences to deal with suspected cross-contamination and a sequencing artifact. A later analysis calculated a clonal expansion index for each public chain from normalized within-repertoire ranks of inferred template counts. A later analysis computed generation probabilities with a VDJ recombination model fitted to out-of-frame rearrangements, and checked the results against IGoR. A later analysis scored TCR-TCR, TCR-HLA and TCR-CMV co-occurrence with hypergeometric tests, applying a repertoire-size bias correction to TCR pairs. False discovery rates were estimated in a later analysis by permuting HLA or CMV assignments 20 times. A later analysis grouped co-occurring TCRs with DBSCAN, adding TCRdist sequence similarity when clustering within HLA-allele-positive subsets. Repertoires with fewer than 30,000 or more than 120,000 public chains, plus five repertoires with anomalous nucleotide sharing, were excluded from co-occurrence clustering. Sourced from immuneACCESS, this table was stored by TCRdb with only in-frame sequences that have V and J called. A share of the clones is absent; for the studies checked, an unresolved V gene accounts for under half, and the remainder has no known explanation. Clone size and V and J calls were adopted from that table, with D and trimming inferred from the DNA. The table of this sample itemizes 150,000 to 200,000 clones. Of the sample, around 0.74% falls within the top ten clones.

The clonotype comes from a boy younger than 18 in good health and CMV-seronegative. The rearrangement joined TRBV6-6 to TRBJ1-4, with TRBD1 as a weak D call on 5 bases. Sequencing input: PBMCs. In nucleotide form, the sequence is TGTGCCAGCAGTTACGGGGGGGCAACTAATGAAAAACTGTTTTTT. Its coded protein is CASSYGGATNEKLFF.